Following are 10 T cell receptor beta chains from one sample sequenced in a study of blood T cell repertoires in COVID-19. The protocol was immunoSEQ multiplex PCR, while the TCRdb copy is restricted to in-frame clones and leaves out a portion. Of some 130,000 clones listed, around 89% are singletons. The sequenced sample was peripheral blood. These receptors were obtained from a man aged 55 to 69 with COVID-19, enrolled during active disease.

V usage is TRBV4-1 and J usage is TRBJ2-6; possible D gene TRBD1, 6 bases. Germline V lookup: CDR1 MGHRA, CDR2 YSYEKL. The CDR3 covers 20 residues. The V gene lost 1 base and the J gene lost 0 bases, with 19 bases spanning the gap. CDR3 residues: CASSQVFSGTPLSGANVLTF. CDR3 coding DNA: TGCGCCAGCAGCCAAGTTTTCTCCGGGACACCTCTCTCTGGGGCCAACGTCCTGACTTTC.

For this clone: At the DNA level, this CDR3 is encoded by other sequences in the same sample as well. The chain recombines TRBV6-1 with TRBJ1-5, with D possibly being TRBD1 (5 bases). Germline-derived CDR1 and CDR2 are MNHNS and SASEGT. The CDR3 runs to 15 residues. V was trimmed by 1 base and J by 1 base, leaving 8 bases between them. The chain's CDR3 is CASSEGGGSNQPQHF. Here the CDR3 DNA reads TGTGCCAGCAGTGAAGGGGGGGGGAGCAATCAGCCCCAGCATTTT.

V is TRBV7-3 and J is TRBJ2-2, with 10 bases identical to TRBD2. The CDR3 spans 15 residues. Trimming cost V 5 bases and J 4 bases; bases outside gene matches: 4. Germline lookup yields CDR1 SGHTA and CDR2 FQGTGA. The CDR3 here is CASSPGLASTGELFF. The DNA for the CDR3 is TGTGCCAGCAGCCCGGGACTAGCGTCCACCGGGGAGCTGTTTTTT.

The V call is TRBV7-2, the J call TRBJ2-5, with 7 bases identical to TRBD2. V lost 1 base to trimming and J lost 4 bases; unmatched junction nucleotides: 6. Per germline, CDR1 SGHTA and CDR2 FQGNSA. The CDR3 is 15 amino acids. CDR3 sequence reads: CASSLGGGSTETQYF. The CDR3 bases are TGTGCCAGCAGCTTAGGGGGGGGGTCGACAGAGACCCAGTACTTC.

The J gene is TRBJ2-3, the V gene TRBV11-1; 7 nucleotides match TRBD1. Germline-derived CDR1 and CDR2 are SGHAT and FQDESV (reference sequence). J lost 4 bases, V lost 4 bases, and 11 bases had no gene match. The CDR3 contains 16 residues. CDR3 bases: TGTGCCAGCAGCTCTCTCGGACAGGAGGTCGCAGATACGCAGTATTTT. Translating gives CASSSLGQEVADTQYF.

The chain combines TRBV10-2 with TRBJ1-2; 10 bases match TRBD1. The ends lost 0 bases at V and 4 bases at J; junction bases unmatched: 17. Per germline, CDR1 WSHSY and CDR2 SAAADI. The CDR3 consists of 20 residues. The CDR3 region is CASSESIIKTGGGSSYGYTF. DNA for the CDR3: TGCGCCAGCAGTGAGTCAATAATAAAGACAGGGGGCGGCTCCTCCTATGGCTACACCTTC.

This chain connects TRBV5-6 to TRBJ1-5, with a possible D match to TRBD1 (6 bases). Germline V CDR1 and CDR2: SGHDT, YYEEEE. V was trimmed by 0 bases and J by 4 bases, leaving 14 bases between them. The CDR3 is made up of 16 amino acids. CDR3 bases: TGTGCCAGCAGCTTGGGAGGGGGGGCCGGGAATCAGCCCCAGCATTTT. Translated: CASSLGGGAGNQPQHF.

The V and J genes are TRBV30 and TRBJ1-5; D unresolved. The CDR3 runs 14 residues. V was pared by 2 bases and J by 3 bases, with 11 bases between. CDR1 and CDR2 from the germline V gene are GTSNPN and SVGIG (reference sequence). CDR3 protein: CAWSSLLDNQPQHF. DNA of the CDR3: TGTGCCTGGAGTTCCCTCTTAGACAATCAGCCCCAGCATTTT.

V is TRBV30 and J is TRBJ1-3; D not resolved. V dropped 0 bases and J dropped 7 bases, with 7 bases sitting between them. Germline assignment: CDR1 GTSNPN and CDR2 SVGIG (reference sequence). The CDR3 length is 12 residues. The CDR3 nucleotides are TGTGCCTGGAGTGTAATTCAGAACACCATATATTTT. Translation: CAWSVIQNTIYF.

This clone was seen just once. This chain uses TRBV14 with TRBJ1-2, with D possibly TRBD1 on 6 matching bases. V dropped 0 bases and J dropped 8 bases, with 13 bases sitting between them. Germline CDR1 is SGHDN and CDR2 is FVKESK. The CDR3 length is 14 residues. CDR3 sequence: CASSQEAQGYGYTF. The CDR3 DNA reads as TGTGCCAGCAGCCAAGAAGCACAGGGTTACGGCTACACCTTC.